What follows are 17 T cell receptor beta chains derived from one specimen sequenced in a study of vaccination effects on CD4 cells after COVID-19. Expansion of antigen-specific CD4+ T cells with viral peptide pools was carried out by the ViraFEST assay before sequencing. Culturing for around 10 days preceded CD4+ T cell isolation. Nucleocapsid antibodies were negative in the vaccine recipients, who had never had SARS-CoV-2 infection. These receptors have no known antigen. Sequencing was performed with immunoSEQ multiplex PCR; in TCRdb, only in-frame clones are kept and a portion is missing. The sample consists of around 63,000 clones, roughly 80% of them appearing once. The sequenced sample was CD4+ T cells from PBMCs cultured with HCoV-OC43 spike peptides, obtained before COVID-19 vaccination. Subset defined: HCoV-OC43 spike overlapping peptide pool stimulation. The receptors here all came from a human donor who received a COVID-19 vaccine.

The sample holds a few counts of this clone. The V and J genes are TRBV7-2 and TRBJ1-3; D gene unclear. The germline V and J ends were trimmed by 6 bases and 0 bases, with 12 bases remaining between them. The CDR3 runs 15 residues. CDR1 is SGHTA, CDR2 FQGNSA, per germline. CDR3 loop: CASRQHPSSGNTIYF. CDR3 bases: TGTGCCAGCAGACAACACCCTAGCTCTGGAAACACCATATATTTT.

The chain has TRBV4-3 and TRBJ1-4, with no clear D. The CDR3 totals 16 residues. Trimming shortened V by 1 base and J by 8 bases, and 17 bases separated the two germline ends. Germline CDR1 is LGHNA and CDR2 is YSLEER. CDR3 sequence: CASSQAGGPKSEKLFF. The CDR3 bases are TGCGCCAGCAGCCAAGCGGGCGGGCCCAAGTCCGAAAAACTGTTTTTT.

V and J are TRBV6-5 and TRBJ2-5; possible D gene TRBD1, 6 bases. Germline assignment: CDR1 MNHEY and CDR2 SVGAGI. V lost 6 bases and J lost 11, with 19 bases in between. This CDR3 is 13 amino acids long. CDR3 nucleotide sequence: TGTGCCAGCAGGACCCTGGACAGTCGTCGTCAGTACTTC. Residues: CASRTLDSRRQYF.

This chain connects TRBV6-5 to TRBJ2-7; D is perhaps TRBD1 or TRBD2 (5 bases each). This CDR3 has 13 residues. Trimming pared 5 bases from V and 2 bases from J, leaving 10 bases between. The germline V gene encodes CDR1 MNHEY and CDR2 SVGAGI. CDR3 nucleotides: TGTGCCAGCAGTCGGGGACCGGCCTACGAGCAGTACGTC. It specifies CASSRGPAYEQYV.

The chain uses TRBV9 and TRBJ1-6; 9 bases fit TRBD1. The CDR3 has 15 amino acids. Germline CDR1 and CDR2: SGDLS and YYNGEE. Trimming at V came to 3 bases and at J to 7 bases, leaving 5 bases not matched to a gene. DNA for the CDR3: TGTGCCAGCAGCGCCGCCGGGACAGGGAATTCACCCCTCCACTTT. Its protein is CASSAAGTGNSPLHF.

As DNA, the CDR3 is TGTGCCAGCAGCAAAACAAGCGGTCCCTCTGGAGAGACCCAGTACTTC. Translation: CASSKTSGPSGETQYF. The chain links TRBV11-2 to TRBJ2-5; a weak D match, TRBD2 (5 bases). V lost 5 bases and J 4 bases, leaving 20 bases between the germline ends. There are 16 residues in the CDR3. From germline, CDR1 is SGHAT and CDR2 FQNNGV.

The rearrangement uses TRBV24-1 and TRBJ2-2, with D tentatively TRBD1 (5 bases). CDR1 KGHDR and CDR2 SFDVKD come from the germline V gene. The CDR3 totals 17 residues. V was trimmed by 5 bases and J by 3 bases, leaving 18 bases between them. The CDR3 DNA follows: TGTGCCACCAGTGGTGGGGCTGGAGCCTCTTACACCGGGGAGCTGTTTTTT. This encodes CATSGGAGASYTGELFF.

J is TRBJ1-6 and V is TRBV10-1, with 7 bases matching TRBD1. This CDR3 spans 14 amino acids. Germline V CDR1 and CDR2: WNHNN, SYGVQD (reference sequence). J gave up 9 bases and V 3 bases, and 5 bases lay outside the gene matches. The chain's CDR3 is CASSEGQATSPLHF. CDR3 coding DNA: TGCGCCAGCAGTGAAGGACAGGCGACTTCACCCCTCCACTTT.

CDR3 region: CASSLGQGITYGYTF. The CDR3 DNA reads TGTGCCAGCAGTTTAGGACAGGGGATTACCTATGGCTACACCTTC. The chain uses TRBV27 and TRBJ1-2; the match to TRBD1 covers 9 bases. The trim removed 2 bases at V and 4 bases at J, leaving 5 bases unmatched. Per the germline V gene, CDR1 is MNHEY and CDR2 is SMNVEV (reference sequence). The CDR3 is 15 amino acids.

This sequence joins TRBV4-2 and TRBJ1-2; 7 nucleotides align to TRBD1. The CDR3 is 19 residues long. Germline V gives CDR1 LGHNA, CDR2 YNFKEQ. V was pared by 8 bases and J by 2 bases, with 23 bases of the junction left unmatched. The CDR3 DNA is TGTGCCAGCCAAGCCCGTTTATGGTCCCCAGGGGGGGGGAACTATGGCTACACCTTC. Protein sequence: CASQARLWSPGGGNYGYTF.

The gene calls are TRBV14 and TRBJ1-2; 8 nucleotides match TRBD1. Germline-derived CDR1 and CDR2 are SGHDN and FVKESK. The CDR3 totals 17 residues. J was trimmed by 7 bases and V by 1 base; bases with no gene match: 14. The CDR3, as DNA: TGTGCCAGCAGCCAAGGGTTTTTGCGGACAGGGTCCGGTGGCTACACCTTC. The encoded protein is CASSQGFLRTGSGGYTF. The whole variable domain, filled in from reference TRBV14 and TRBJ1-2, reads EAGVTQFPSHSVIEKGQTVTLRCDPISGHDNLYWYRRVMGKEIKFLLHFVKESKQDESGMPNNRFLAERTGGTYSTLKVQPAELEDSGVYFCASSQGFLRTGSGGYTFGSGTRLTVV.

V and J are TRBV11-2 and TRBJ2-1, with 10 bases matching TRBD2. Germline CDR1 reads SGHAT; CDR2 reads FQNNGV. This CDR3 is 15 amino acids long. V lost 5 bases to trimming and J lost 6 bases; unmatched junction nucleotides: 7. CDR3 protein: CASSPGSGGSNEQFF. The CDR3 nucleotides read TGTGCCAGCAGCCCAGGTAGCGGGGGGTCCAATGAGCAGTTCTTC.

The chain joins TRBV5-1 to TRBJ2-5, with D maybe TRBD1 (8 bases). CDR1 is SGHRS and CDR2 is YFSETQ in the germline V gene. This CDR3 contains 15 residues. Trimming cost V 4 bases and J 5 bases, with 18 bases left between them. The CDR3, as DNA: TGCGCCAGCAGCCATACACAGGGGGGGGAGGAGACCCAGTACTTC. It specifies CASSHTQGGEETQYF.

The chain employs TRBV2 and TRBJ2-1; possibly TRBD1 for D (6 bases). The CDR3 length is 21 residues. The V end lost 3 bases, the J end lost 2 bases, and 29 bases lay between the germline ends. Germline CDR1 SNHLY, CDR2 FYNNEI. The CDR3, as DNA: TGTGCCAGCAGTGAGGTCCAGGGTGTCAGGCCGGGACATCTTACCTACAATGAGCAGTTCTTC. It encodes CASSEVQGVRPGHLTYNEQFF.

The chain recombines TRBV3-1 (or the pseudogene TRBV3-2) with TRBJ1-4; D may be TRBD1 (5 bases). CDR3 length: 13 residues. V lost 3 bases and J lost 8, with 10 bases in between. Germline CDR1 LGHDT, CDR2 YNNKEL (reference sequence). Here the CDR3 reads CASSQTAREKLFF. The CDR3 DNA sequence: TGTGCCAGCAGCCAGACAGCCCGGGAAAAACTGTTTTTT.

The CDR3 reads CASSFYEGEQYV. CDR3 in DNA: TGTGCCAGCAGTTTTTACGAAGGGGAGCAGTACGTC. The V and J genes are TRBV6-2 or TRBV6-3 and TRBJ2-7, with D hard to call. Per the germline V gene, CDR1 is MNHEY and CDR2 is SVGEGT. This CDR3 contains 12 residues. Trimming cost V 4 bases and J 7 bases, with 11 bases left between them.

This clone showed up just a few times. This chain connects TRBV6-6 to TRBJ2-2; no clear D. The ends were cut back, 2 bases at V and 4 bases at J, with 8 bases in the middle. CDR3 size: 14 residues. Germline assignment: CDR1 MNHNY and CDR2 SVGAGI (reference sequence). CDR3 sequence: CASSYHTSTGELFF. CDR3 bases: TGTGCCAGCAGTTACCATACGTCCACCGGGGAGCTGTTTTTT.